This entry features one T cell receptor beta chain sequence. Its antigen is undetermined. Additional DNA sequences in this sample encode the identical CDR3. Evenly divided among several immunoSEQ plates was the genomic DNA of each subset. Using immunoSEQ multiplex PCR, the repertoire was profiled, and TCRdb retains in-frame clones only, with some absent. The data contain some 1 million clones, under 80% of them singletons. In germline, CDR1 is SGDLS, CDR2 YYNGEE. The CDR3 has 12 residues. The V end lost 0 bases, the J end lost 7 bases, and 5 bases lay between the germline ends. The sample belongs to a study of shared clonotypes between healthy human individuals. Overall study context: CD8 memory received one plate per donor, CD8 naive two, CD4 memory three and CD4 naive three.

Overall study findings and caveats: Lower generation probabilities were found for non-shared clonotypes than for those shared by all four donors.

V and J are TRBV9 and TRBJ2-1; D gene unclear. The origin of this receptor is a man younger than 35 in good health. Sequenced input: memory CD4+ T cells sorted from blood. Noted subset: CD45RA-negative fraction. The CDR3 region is CASSVEYNEQFF. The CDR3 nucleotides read TGTGCCAGCAGCGTAGAGTATAATGAGCAGTTCTTC. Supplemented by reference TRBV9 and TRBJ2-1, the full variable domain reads DSGVTQTPKHLITATGQRVTLRCSPRSGDLSVYWYQQSLDQGLQFLIQYYNGEERAKGNILERFSAQQFPDLHSELNLSSLELGDSALYFCASSVEYNEQFFGPGTRLTVL.